These 24 T cell receptor beta chains share one sample of origin, sequenced in a study of cytomegalovirus exposure and HLA in healthy donors. The study ran its PCR with 60 Vbeta and 13 Jbeta primers. The repertoire was sequenced with immunoSEQ multiplex PCR; TCRdb's copy has only in-frame clones and lacks some. The profile shows roughly 150,000 clones, approximately 70% of them singletons. Sequencing input: PBMCs. The receptors here all came from a young woman in good health and CMV-seronegative.

J is TRBJ1-3 and V is TRBV5-1; D not certain. CDR3 length: 14 residues. Germline V gene data show CDR1 as SGHRS and CDR2 as YFSETQ. Trimming removed 1 base at V and 4 bases at J, with 9 bases between. CDR3 protein: CASSLSQSGNTIYF. The DNA of the CDR3 is TGCGCCAGCAGCTTGTCACAGTCGGGAAACACCATATATTTT. The entire variable domain, with the rest obtained from reference TRBV5-1 and TRBJ1-3, is as follows: KAGVTQTPRYLIKTRGQQVTLSCSPISGHRSVSWYQQTPGQGLQFLFEYFSETQRNKGNFPGRFSGRQFSNSRSEMNVSTLELGDSALYLCASSLSQSGNTIYFGEGSWLTVV.

The V and J genes are TRBV19 and TRBJ2-3; 8 bases align to TRBD2. The length of the CDR3 is 17 residues. The germline V gene encodes CDR1 LNHDA and CDR2 SQIVND (reference sequence). Trimming cost V 5 bases and J 0 bases; bases outside gene matches: 10. CDR3 DNA: TGTGCCAGTAGTCCCCCGCCCCGCGGGGGGAGCACAGATACGCAGTATTTT. It is translated as CASSPPPRGGSTDTQYF.

The J gene is TRBJ1-3, the V gene TRBV29-1; D uncertain. The CDR3 is 13 residues long. Germline-derived CDR1 and CDR2 are SQVTM and ANQGSEA. Trimming pared 6 bases from V and 2 bases from J, leaving 11 bases between. For the CDR3, the DNA is TGCAGCGTCGCGGGTGGGACTGGAAACACCATATATTTT. Translating gives CSVAGGTGNTIYF.

The V call is TRBV11-2, the J call TRBJ2-1; 7 positions agree with TRBD1. V was clipped by 5 bases and J by 8 bases; unmatched bases: 21. Germline V gene lookup returns CDR1 SGHAT and CDR2 FQNNGV. The CDR3 runs to 18 residues. This CDR3 is CASSGAETRDRVFDEQFF. The CDR3, as DNA: TGTGCCAGCAGCGGCGCCGAAACCCGGGACAGAGTATTCGATGAGCAGTTCTTC.

In its sample, this clone was seen a few times. This sequence joins TRBV18 and TRBJ2-5; TRBD1 agrees at 7 bases. This CDR3 comprises 14 residues. In germline, CDR1 is KGHSH, CDR2 LQKENI. Trimming took 3 bases from V and 2 from J; bases not matched to a gene: 3. The CDR3 DNA sequence: TGTGCCAGCTCACCCGACAGGGCTCAAGAGACCCAGTACTTC. Amino acids: CASSPDRAQETQYF. The whole variable domain, filled in from reference TRBV18 and TRBJ2-5, reads NAGVMQNPRHLVRRRGQEARLRCSPMKGHSHVYWYRQLPEEGLKFMVYLQKENIIDESGMPKERFSAEFPKEGPSILRIQQVVRGDSAAYFCASSPDRAQETQYFGPGTRLLVL.

The J gene is TRBJ1-6, the V gene TRBV10-3, with 7 bases that match TRBD1. The V gene end was trimmed by 3 bases and the J gene end by 13 bases; junction bases not matched to a gene: 9. CDR1 is ENHRY and CDR2 is SYGVKD in the germline V gene. CDR3 size: 14 residues. This CDR3 is CAISDRDSNVPLHF. The CDR3 DNA reads TGTGCCATCAGTGACCGGGACAGTAATGTCCCCCTCCACTTT.

This clone was recorded a few times. CDR3 sequence (DNA): TGTGCCAGCAGCTTAGATGGACGCGGGAGCTCCTACAATGAGCAGTTCTTC. It specifies CASSLDGRGSSYNEQFF. This rearrangement joins TRBV11-3 to TRBJ2-1; 7 nucleotides agree with TRBD2. The CDR3 length is 17 residues. From germline, CDR1 is SGHNT and CDR2 YENEEA. J gave up 0 bases and V 0 bases, and 5 bases lay outside the gene matches. Combining the CDR3 with reference TRBV11-3 and TRBJ2-1 gives the whole variable domain EAGVVQSPRYKIIEKKQPVAFWCNPISGHNTLYWYLQNLGQGPELLIRYENEEAVDDSQLPKDRFSAERLKGVDSTLKIQPAELGDSAVYLCASSLDGRGSSYNEQFFGPGTRLTVL.

The chain joins TRBV18 to TRBJ2-1; 7 nucleotides match TRBD1. This CDR3 region has 16 residues. Germline V CDR1 and CDR2: KGHSH, LQKENI. Losses at the gene ends were 3 bases for V and 4 bases for J; bases not matched to a gene: 9. The CDR3 protein is CASSPTTGPGYNEQFF. As DNA, the CDR3 is TGTGCCAGCTCACCGACGACAGGGCCCGGATACAATGAGCAGTTCTTC.

J is TRBJ1-4 and V is TRBV29-1; TRBD1 aligns across 8 bases. J gave up 8 bases and V 5 bases, and 7 bases lay outside the gene matches. CDR1 is SQVTM, CDR2 ANQGSEA, per germline. CDR3 length equals 13 residues. CDR3 sequence reads: CSVSRDRLEKLFF. CDR3 nucleotide sequence: TGCAGCGTTTCCCGGGACAGGCTGGAAAAACTGTTTTTT.

The table lists this clone with a few counts. V is TRBV2 and J is TRBJ2-2; tentative D call: TRBD2 (6 bases). V lost 6 bases and J 5 bases, leaving 10 bases between the germline ends. Germline V lookup: CDR1 SNHLY, CDR2 FYNNEI. This CDR3 region has 13 residues. This CDR3 reads CASRWGVTGELFF. CDR3 DNA sequence: TGTGCCAGCAGGTGGGGGGTAACCGGGGAGCTGTTTTTT.

This chain uses TRBV6-1 with TRBJ2-1; the D gene is possibly TRBD1 (6 bases). The CDR3 sequence is 16 residues long. Germline V gene data show CDR1 as MNHNS and CDR2 as SASEGT. Trimming removed 2 bases at V and 0 bases at J, with 11 bases between. The CDR3 DNA follows: TGTGCCAGCAGTGAAACAGGGTCATACTCCTACAATGAGCAGTTCTTC. This encodes CASSETGSYSYNEQFF.

The V call is TRBV18, the J call TRBJ2-7, with D unresolved. V lost 6 bases, J lost 6 bases, and 15 bases lay in between. Germline V lookup: CDR1 KGHSH, CDR2 LQKENI. There are 13 residues in the CDR3. The CDR3 spells CASSAVLDGEQYF. The CDR3 DNA is TGTGCCAGCTCCGCGGTTCTTGATGGCGAGCAGTACTTC. Filled out from reference TRBV18 and TRBJ2-7, the complete variable domain reads NAGVMQNPRHLVRRRGQEARLRCSPMKGHSHVYWYRQLPEEGLKFMVYLQKENIIDESGMPKERFSAEFPKEGPSILRIQQVVRGDSAAYFCASSAVLDGEQYFGPGTRLTVT.

The V gene is TRBV6-4, the J gene TRBJ2-2, with 7 nucleotides matching TRBD2. This CDR3 comprises 15 residues. The ends lost 3 bases at V and 4 bases at J; junction bases unmatched: 5. From germline, CDR1 is MRHNA and CDR2 SNTAGT. In nucleotides, the CDR3 is TGTGCCAGCAGTGAGACGGGAGGAGGCACCGGGGAGCTGTTTTTT. Translation gives CASSETGGGTGELFF.

V and J are TRBV28 and TRBJ1-6; 9 nucleotides match TRBD1. Germline V lookup: CDR1 MDHEN, CDR2 SYDVKM. The CDR3 is made up of 15 amino acids. With V trimmed by 2 bases and J by 8 bases, 4 bases remained unmatched. CDR3 in amino acids: CASSLGDREDSPLHF. The DNA for the CDR3 is TGTGCCAGCAGTTTAGGGGACAGGGAGGATTCACCCCTCCACTTT.

This clone was picked up a small number of times. The V call is TRBV9, the J call TRBJ2-1; no definite D call. With 1 base removed from V and 5 bases from J, the gap between germline ends came to 13 bases. Germline values: CDR1 SGDLS, CDR2 YYNGEE. The CDR3 is 15 residues long. CDR3 in amino acids: CASSVISRIDNEQFF. Written as DNA, the CDR3 is TGTGCCAGCAGCGTAATTAGCCGAATCGACAATGAGCAGTTCTTC.

This sequence joins TRBV11-3 and TRBJ2-5; TRBD1 is a possible D gene (6 bases). CDR1 is SGHNT and CDR2 is YENEEA in the germline V gene. Trimming removed 1 base at V and 4 bases at J, with 10 bases between. The CDR3 covers 14 residues. The CDR3 region is CASSLAGTRETQYF. DNA for the CDR3: TGTGCCAGCAGCTTAGCGGGGACAAGAGAGACCCAGTACTTC.

Comments on this clone: Germline and junction disagree at one end, which may indicate a read error. The V call is TRBV5-5, the J call TRBJ2-1; TRBD1 matches at 7 bases. CDR3 length: 14 residues. In germline, CDR1 is SGHKS, CDR2 YYEKEE (reference sequence). This CDR3 reads CASSRQGNYNAQFF. Here the CDR3 DNA reads TGTGCCAGCAGCCGACAGGGTAACTACAATGCGCAGTTCTTC.

CDR3 amino acids: CASSPGQDYEQYV. DNA of the CDR3: TGTGCCAGCAGCCCGGGACAGGACTACGAGCAGTACGTC. V is TRBV2 and J is TRBJ2-7; 8 bases map to TRBD1. Germline values: CDR1 SNHLY, CDR2 FYNNEI. The CDR3 contains 13 residues. J lost 3 bases, V lost 6 bases, and 4 bases had no gene match.

The sample holds a few counts of this clone. The genes are TRBV27 and TRBJ1-5; D gene uncertain. Germline values: CDR1 MNHEY, CDR2 SMNVEV (reference sequence). V dropped 5 bases and J dropped 0 bases, with 17 bases sitting between them. There are 17 residues in the CDR3. The CDR3 protein is CASSLRVPIYSNQPQHF. In nucleotides, the CDR3 is TGTGCCAGCAGTCTGCGAGTCCCGATCTATAGCAATCAGCCCCAGCATTTT.

Concerning this clone itself: An end of the junction does not agree with germline; a read error may underlie this. The chain links TRBV7-9 to TRBJ1-4; TRBD1 is a possible D gene (6 bases). The CDR3 spans 15 residues. The germline V gene encodes CDR1 SEHNR and CDR2 FQNEAQ (reference sequence). Here the CDR3 reads CSSGGGGWGNEKLFF. In DNA form, the CDR3 reads TGTTCCAGCGGAGGGGGGGGTTGGGGAAATGAAAAACTGTTTTTT.

V and J are TRBV7-2 and TRBJ2-3; D may be TRBD2 (6 bases). Trimming took off 5 bases at V and 2 bases at J, with 23 bases between the two ends. The germline V gene has CDR1 SGHTA and CDR2 FQGNSA. The CDR3 consists of 18 residues. As DNA, the CDR3 is TGTGCCAGCAGCACTAGTCTAGGCGGAGGGACTGACACAGATACGCAGTATTTT. It codes for CASSTSLGGGTDTDTQYF. The complete variable domain, with remaining parts taken from reference TRBV7-2 and TRBJ2-3, reads GAGVSQSPSNKVTEKGKDVELRCDPISGHTALYWYRQSLGQGLEFLIYFQGNSAPDKSGLPSDRFSAERTGGSVSTLTIQRTQQEDSAVYLCASSTSLGGGTDTDTQYFGPGTRLTVL.

This clone occurred a few times. This sequence joins TRBV19 and TRBJ2-5; D might be TRBD1 (5 bases). Germline V gives CDR1 LNHDA, CDR2 SQIVND (reference sequence). There are 12 residues in the CDR3. V gave up 6 bases and J gave up 7 bases, with 12 bases separating them. The CDR3: CASRQGVGTQYF. The CDR3 bases are TGTGCCAGTAGGCAAGGGGTAGGGACCCAGTACTTC.

V gene TRBV10-3 combines with J gene TRBJ2-3; maybe TRBD1 (6 bases). Germline V gene sequence: CDR1 ENHRY, CDR2 SYGVKD. Trimming removed 4 bases from V and 6 bases from J, with 17 bases in between. The CDR3 consists of 15 residues. The CDR3: CAISALRQRGDTQYF. The CDR3 DNA follows: TGTGCCATCAGTGCTCTGCGACAGAGGGGGGATACGCAGTATTTT.

DNA of the CDR3: TGTGCCAGCAGTTACCAACAAGGGGGTACTGAAGCTTTCTTT. Amino acid sequence: CASSYQQGGTEAFF. The V gene is TRBV6-5, the J gene TRBJ1-1, with D perhaps TRBD1 (6 bases). V was shortened by 2 bases and J by 5 bases, with 12 bases between the two germline ends. The length of the CDR3 is 14 residues. Germline V gene sequence: CDR1 MNHEY, CDR2 SVGAGI.